This T cell receptor beta chain was found in a study of regulatory and conventional T cells in RAG deficiency. Overall study findings and caveats: Other subsets showed roughly 10-fold reductions, but Treg unique TCR beta sequences fell roughly 100-fold in these patients. Patient subsets had shorter CDR3s; Omenn Treg-Tconv overlap exceeded 75%. Shannon entropy fell and Simpson indices rose in RAG-deficient patients.

The sorted conventional CD4+ T cells were CD25-low and CD127-high, with genomic DNA sequenced. CDR1 and CDR2 (germline): SGHRS, YFSETQ. J lost 5 bases, V lost 0 bases, and 5 bases had no gene match. The CDR3 sequence is 16 residues long. Concerning this clone itself: Its antigen remains unidentified.

The repertoire was sequenced with immunoSEQ multiplex PCR; TCRdb's copy has only in-frame clones and lacks some. This table has 40,000 to 55,000 clones, about 90% appearing once. These sequences were also reported in another study, on regulatory T cells. From that study: Primers: 52 TRBV forward and 13 TRBJ reverse. Regulatory T cells showed the strongest V-J pair restriction and V/J gene skewing among patient repertoires.

Source material: CD4+ effector T cells sorted from blood. This sequence joins TRBV5-1 and TRBJ2-2; 9 nucleotides align to TRBD1. This clonotype was obtained from a human donor in good health. This CDR3 is CASSLVQGAGTGELFF. The CDR3, as DNA: TGCGCCAGCAGCTTGGTACAGGGGGCTGGAACCGGGGAGCTGTTTTTT.